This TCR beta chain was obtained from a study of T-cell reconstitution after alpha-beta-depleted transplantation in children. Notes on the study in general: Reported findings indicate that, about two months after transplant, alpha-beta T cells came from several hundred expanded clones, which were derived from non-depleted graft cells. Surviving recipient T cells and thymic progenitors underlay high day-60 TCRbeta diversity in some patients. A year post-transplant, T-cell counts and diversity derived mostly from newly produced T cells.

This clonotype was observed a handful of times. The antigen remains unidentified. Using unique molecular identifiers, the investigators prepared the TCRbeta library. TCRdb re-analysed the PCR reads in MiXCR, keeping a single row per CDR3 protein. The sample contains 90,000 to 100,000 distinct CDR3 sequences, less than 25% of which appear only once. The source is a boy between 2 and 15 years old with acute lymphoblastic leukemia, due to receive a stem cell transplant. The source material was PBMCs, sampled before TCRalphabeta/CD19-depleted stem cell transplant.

Written as DNA, the CDR3 is TGTGCCAGCAGTCAAATGGGGGGCACGCACGAGCAGTACTTC. Translation: CASSQMGGTHEQYF. V and J are TRBV6-1 and TRBJ2-7; D possibly matches TRBD1 or TRBD2 (6 bases each). From germline, CDR1 is MNHNS and CDR2 SASEGT. The V end lost 5 bases, the J end lost 5 bases, and 16 bases lay between the germline ends. CDR3 length: 14 residues.